This T cell receptor beta chain came from a study of response to subunit inactivated influenza vaccine. CDR1 is ENHRY and CDR2 is SYGVKD in the germline V gene. Trimming cost V 4 bases and J 3 bases; bases outside gene matches: 3. The length of the CDR3 is 13 residues. This clonotype appeared many times. Its antigen is unknown. Study-level results: Authors proposed each seasonal influenza vaccination draws in few new T cells.

TCRdb used MiXCR to reprocess the RT-PCR reads, holding one entry per CDR3 protein. Altogether around 570,000 distinct CDR3 sequences are present, less than 8% being singletons, with the ten largest covering 10% to 15%. The chain links TRBV10-3 to TRBJ2-7; 7 positions match TRBD1. The sequencing used PBMCs from blood, collected less than 30 months after vaccination. The TCR sequence derives from a man aged 50 to 75 who received an inactivated influenza vaccine. CDR3 region: CAISGAGGYEQYF. CDR3 nucleotide sequence: TGTGCCATCAGTGGGGCAGGGGGCTACGAGCAGTACTTC.